This T cell receptor beta chain was sequenced during a study of blood T cells in healthy people across ages. The length of the CDR3 is 13 residues. Germline CDR1 and CDR2: SEHNR and FQNEAQ (reference sequence). V shed 5 bases and J 4 bases; nucleotides not matched to a gene: 3. Russia was home to the donors, healthy Caucasian individuals aged roughly 6 to 90. With a J-beta primer mix and a sample-barcoded 5' primer, a second PCR ran about 7 to 11 cycles. A 12-random-nucleotide template-switch adaptor tagged each cDNA molecule. Each of the samples gave a minimum of 2.5 million paired-end reads that contained CDR3. TCRdb passed the 5' RACE reads through MiXCR, listing each CDR3 protein once. The profile shows approximately 780,000 distinct CDR3 sequences, roughly 26% of them singletons. This sample was also put to use in a study of T cells of mothers and their children.

The V call is TRBV7-9, the J call TRBJ1-1, with 8 bases fitting TRBD1. Sequencing was carried out using blood. The receptor's source is a boy younger than 18 in good health. The CDR3 protein is CASSHTGGTEAFF. CDR3 DNA sequence: TGTGCCAGCAGCCACACAGGGGGCACTGAAGCTTTCTTT.